The 18 T cell receptor beta chains reported below all come from one sample, sequenced in a study of cytomegalovirus exposure and HLA in healthy donors. Primers included in the PCR were 60 Vbeta and 13 Jbeta primers. The data were produced by immunoSEQ multiplex PCR, yet TCRdb's version contains in-frame clones alone and is incomplete. This sample has 150,000 to 250,000 clones, with 75% to 90% found just once. Sequences were obtained from PBMCs. The receptors were gathered from a woman between 50 and 59 years old in good health and CMV-seropositive.

Comments on this clone: Compared with germline, one end of the junction differs, possibly owing to a read error. The same CDR3 can be traced to other DNA sequences in this sample. The chain has TRBV5-8 and TRBJ1-5; 8 positions match TRBD1. This CDR3 contains 13 residues. Germline values: CDR1 SGHTS, CDR2 YDEGEE. The DNA for the CDR3 is TGTGCCAGCAGTATTACAGGGGGAGTTCCCCAGCATTTC. Protein sequence: CASSITGGVPQHF.

The CDR3: CASTNGGGGAYNEQFF. CDR3 DNA sequence: TGTGCCAGCACCAACGGCGGCGGGGGGGCCTACAATGAGCAGTTCTTC. V and J are TRBV5-6 and TRBJ2-1; 9 nucleotides align to TRBD2. This CDR3 spans 16 amino acids. Germline values: CDR1 SGHDT, CDR2 YYEEEE. V lost 6 bases and J lost 2; bases outside the gene matches: 9. The variable domain in full, completed from reference TRBV5-6 and TRBJ2-1, reads DAGVTQSPTHLIKTRGQQVTLRCSPKSGHDTVSWYQQALGQGPQFIFQYYEEEERQRGNFPDRFSGHQFPNYSSELNVNALLLGDSALYLCASTNGGGGAYNEQFFGPGTRLTVL.

This chain links TRBV5-6 with TRBJ2-7; D might be TRBD2 (6 bases). V lost 1 base, J lost 5 bases, and 22 bases lay in between. The CDR3 consists of 17 residues. Germline assignment: CDR1 SGHDT and CDR2 YYEEEE. The CDR3 DNA reads as TGTGCCAGCAGCTTGTTGGTCGGCGGGGCCAGCGGAAACGAGCAGTACTTC. Translating gives CASSLLVGGASGNEQYF.

The chain couples TRBV10-1 to TRBJ1-4; 7 bases are shared with TRBD1. J lost 4 bases, V lost 8 bases, and 7 bases had no gene match. This CDR3 region has 14 residues. The germline CDR1 and CDR2 sequences are WNHNN and SYGVQD (reference sequence). The chain's CDR3 is CASGTRGVNEKLFF. The CDR3 region has the DNA TGCGCCAGCGGGACCAGGGGGGTTAATGAAAAACTGTTTTTT.

Here the CDR3 DNA reads TGCGCCAGCAGCCAAGATGGACTAGCGGGGGGGCGCGACATTCAGTACTTC. Amino acids: CASSQDGLAGGRDIQYF. The gene calls are TRBV4-3 and TRBJ2-4, with 15 positions matching TRBD2. Trimming at V came to 0 bases and at J to 8 bases, leaving 5 bases not matched to a gene. CDR3 size: 17 residues. CDR1 and CDR2 from the germline V gene are LGHNA and YSLEER.

The gene calls are TRBV5-1 and TRBJ1-1; TRBD1 agrees at 10 bases. Germline V CDR1 and CDR2: SGHRS, YFSETQ. V was clipped by 4 bases and J by 5 bases; unmatched bases: 8. CDR3 length: 15 amino acids. CDR3 protein: CASSGDRGWYTEAFF. CDR3 bases: TGCGCCAGCAGCGGGGACAGGGGATGGTATACTGAAGCTTTCTTT.

The chain's CDR3 is CASSDTTGHTEAFF. CDR3 nucleotides: TGTGCCAGCAGCGATACAACAGGGCACACTGAAGCTTTCTTT. The V call is TRBV5-8, the J call TRBJ1-1; a weak D match, TRBD1 (6 bases). Germline V gene data show CDR1 as SGHTS and CDR2 as YDEGEE. This CDR3 spans 14 amino acids. V lost 4 bases and J lost 3, with 13 bases in between.

The chain employs TRBV2 and TRBJ2-3; the D gene is possibly TRBD2 (6 bases). This CDR3 has 14 amino acids. Germline CDR1 is SNHLY and CDR2 is FYNNEI. V was pared by 3 bases and J by 1 base, with 8 bases between. The CDR3 bases are TGTGCCAGCAGTGAGCCTAGCGGCACAGATACGCAGTATTTT. The encoded protein is CASSEPSGTDTQYF.

This chain connects TRBV7-2 to TRBJ2-3, with 12 bases aligning to TRBD2. Germline assignment: CDR1 SGHTA and CDR2 FQGNSA. This CDR3 has 16 amino acids. With 5 bases clipped from V and 0 bases from J, the junction kept 3 bases outside the gene matches. CDR3 DNA: TGTGCCAGCAGCACCGGACTAGCGGGGAGCACAGATACGCAGTATTTT. Protein: CASSTGLAGSTDTQYF.

The gene calls are TRBV9 and TRBJ2-5; 11 nucleotides match TRBD2. Trimming took 3 bases from V and 1 from J; bases not matched to a gene: 5. The CDR3 consists of 16 residues. CDR1 and CDR2 from the germline V gene are SGDLS and YYNGEE. In DNA, the CDR3 is TGTGCCAGCAGCGCTACTAGCGGGAGAAGCCAAGAGACCCAGTACTTC. Translated, it gives CASSATSGRSQETQYF.

The chain couples TRBV11-2 to TRBJ2-7; possibly TRBD1 for D (5 bases). Trimming pared 1 base from V and 2 bases from J, leaving 18 bases between. Germline CDR1 SGHAT, CDR2 FQNNGV. The CDR3 length is 17 residues. CDR3 sequence reads: CASSLVTDTSHPYEQYF. The CDR3 nucleotides are TGTGCCAGCAGCTTAGTTACGGACACCAGCCACCCCTACGAGCAGTACTTC.

The chain joins TRBV7-9 to TRBJ1-4, with D possibly matching TRBD1 (6 bases). Germline-derived CDR1 and CDR2 are SEHNR and FQNEAQ (reference sequence). V lost 5 bases and J lost 10, with 20 bases in between. This CDR3 region has 15 residues. The CDR3 region is CASSPAVQGGGKLFF. DNA for the CDR3: TGTGCCAGCAGCCCGGCGGTACAGGGTGGAGGAAAACTGTTTTTT. Filled out from reference TRBV7-9 and TRBJ1-4, the complete variable domain reads DTGVSQNPRHKITKRGQNVTFRCDPISEHNRLYWYRQTLGQGPEFLTYFQNEAQLEKSRLLSDRFSAERPKGSFSTLEIQRTEQGDSAMYLCASSPAVQGGGKLFFGSGTQLSVL.

V is TRBV30 and J is TRBJ1-1; 7 bases fit TRBD1. This CDR3 region has 12 residues. The germline V gene encodes CDR1 GTSNPN and CDR2 SVGIG (reference sequence). V shed 4 bases, J shed 9 bases, and the junction held 8 bases outside the gene matches. The CDR3 DNA reads as TGTGCCTGGATCGGGGACAGCCTAAAAGCTTTCTTT. This sequence encodes CAWIGDSLKAFF.

The chain links TRBV6-1 to TRBJ1-4; maybe TRBD1 (6 bases). Trimming stripped 11 bases from V and 7 bases from J, with 17 bases between. This CDR3 is built from 13 residues. Germline-derived CDR1 and CDR2 are MNHNS and SASEGT. The CDR3 region has the DNA TGTGCCTCGCTGGGGGCAGGGGCTGAAAAACTGTTTTTT. Protein: CASLGAGAEKLFF.

The chain recombines TRBV5-1 with TRBJ2-2; possible D gene TRBD2, 6 bases. V was clipped by 4 bases and J by 5 bases, with 18 bases between them. The CDR3 loop spans 16 amino acids. CDR1 is SGHRS and CDR2 is YFSETQ in the germline V gene. The CDR3 reads CASSPPRAGGTGELFF. CDR3 nucleotide sequence: TGCGCCAGCAGCCCCCCAAGAGCCGGGGGAACCGGGGAGCTGTTTTTT.

Worth noting for this clone: Sequence at one end of the junction differs from germline and may be a read error. V usage is TRBV19 and J usage is TRBJ2-2; maybe TRBD2 (6 bases). CDR3 length: 14 amino acids. Germline V gene data show CDR1 as LNHDA and CDR2 as SQIVND (reference sequence). CDR3 residues: CASSITSNTGGLFF. The CDR3 coding sequence is TGTGCCAGTAGTATCACATCGAACACCGGGGGGCTGTTTTTT.

In its sample, this clone was seen once. V gene TRBV7-9 combines with J gene TRBJ2-3, with D tentatively TRBD2 (5 bases). Trimming cost V 5 bases and J 9 bases, with 15 bases left between them. The germline V gene encodes CDR1 SEHNR and CDR2 FQNEAQ (reference sequence). The length of the CDR3 is 13 residues. CDR3 nucleotide sequence: TGTGCCAGCAGCCCTTTACACACTAGGACGCAGTATTTT. Its protein product is CASSPLHTRTQYF.

This sequence joins TRBV5-8 and TRBJ2-5; 9 bases are shared with TRBD2. This CDR3 contains 17 residues. CDR1 is SGHTS, CDR2 YDEGEE, per germline. V dropped 0 bases and J dropped 3; count of bases not matched to a gene: 9. As DNA, the CDR3 is TGTGCCAGCAGCTTGGGGAGGGCGGGAGGGCCAGAAGAGACCCAGTACTTC. Protein: CASSLGRAGGPEETQYF.